The clone carrying this TCR beta chain was seen a few times. The target antigen is unknown. Each 10 ml fresh peripheral blood draw supplied the PBMCs. This entry comes from a study of T cells in Graves' hyperthyroidism and ophthalmopathy. Study-wide context: Upon initial diagnosis and before any treatment, peripheral blood was collected.

The source material, RNA transcripts, was used to amplify TCR beta CDR3 regions. RT-PCR in the first round (using the HTBI primer set) targeted the TCR CDR3. TCRdb re-analysed the multiplex PCR reads in MiXCR, keeping a single row per CDR3 protein. This table holds about 270,000 distinct CDR3 sequences, approximately 20% found once. This CDR3 comprises 15 residues. Losses at the gene ends were 5 bases for V and 1 base for J; bases not matched to a gene: 5. Study-level findings and limits: Patients with ophthalmopathy were separated from those with stable hyperthyroidism by a 13 V-J model. Before onset, by a median of around 6.1 months, the model predicted ophthalmopathy.

Sequenced input: blood. The V gene is TRBV12-3 or TRBV12-4, the J gene TRBJ1-1, with TRBD1 matching 9 bases. The TCR was taken from a man younger than 45 with Graves' ophthalmopathy. The DNA for the CDR3 is TGTGCCAGCAGTCCCCGGACAGGGGAGAACACTGAAGCTTTCTTT. This codes for CASSPRTGENTEAFF.